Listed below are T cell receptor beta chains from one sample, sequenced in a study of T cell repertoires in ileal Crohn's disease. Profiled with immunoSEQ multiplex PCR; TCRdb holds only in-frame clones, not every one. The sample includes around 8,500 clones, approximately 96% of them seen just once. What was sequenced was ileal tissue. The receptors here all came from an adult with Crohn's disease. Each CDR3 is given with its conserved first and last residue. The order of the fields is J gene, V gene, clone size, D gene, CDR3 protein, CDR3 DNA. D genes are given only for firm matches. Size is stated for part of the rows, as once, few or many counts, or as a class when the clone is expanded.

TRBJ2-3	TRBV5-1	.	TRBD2	CASSYLAGNTDTQYF	TGCGCCAGCAGCTACCTAGCGGGGAACACAGATACGCAGTATTTT
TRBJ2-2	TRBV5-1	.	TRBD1	CASSWGQGSTGELFF	TGCGCCAGCAGCTGGGGACAGGGGAGTACCGGGGAGCTGTTTTTT
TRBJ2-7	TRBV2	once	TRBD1	CASRTGQGISGAYEQYF	TGTGCCAGCAGGACTGGACAGGGTATTTCGGGGGCCTACGAGCAGTACTTC
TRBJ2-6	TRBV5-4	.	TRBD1	CASSLQGVGANVLTF	TGTGCCAGCAGTTTACAGGGGGTTGGGGCCAACGTCCTGACTTTC
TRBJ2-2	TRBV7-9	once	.	CASSLERVAVTRTGELFF	TGTGCCAGCAGCTTAGAACGGGTAGCCGTCACTAGAACCGGGGAGCTGTTTTTT
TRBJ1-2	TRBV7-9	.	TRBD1	CAGQGENYGYTF	TGTGCTGGACAGGGAGAGAACTATGGCTACACCTTC
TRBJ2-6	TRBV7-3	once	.	CASSLGRAGANVLTF	TGTGCCAGCAGCTTAGGCAGGGCTGGGGCCAACGTCCTGACTTTC
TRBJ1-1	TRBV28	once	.	CASRTQGRAEAFF	TGTGCCAGCAGGACTCAGGGGCGGGCTGAAGCTTTCTTT
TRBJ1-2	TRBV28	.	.	CASSLYRNYGYTF	TGTGCCAGCAGTTTATATAGAAACTATGGCTACACCTTC
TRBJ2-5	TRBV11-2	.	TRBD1	CASNPGQGARGGTQYF	TGTGCCAGCAACCCGGGACAGGGGGCGCGAGGAGGGACCCAGTACTTC
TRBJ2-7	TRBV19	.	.	CASSTSGAYEQYF	TGTGCCAGTAGTACTTCAGGGGCCTACGAGCAGTACTTC
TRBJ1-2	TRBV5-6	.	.	CASSPGQWGYTF	TGTGCCAGCAGCCCCGGACAGTGGGGCTACACCTTC
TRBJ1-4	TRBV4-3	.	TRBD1	CASSQGQGIEKLFF	TGCGCCAGCAGCCAAGGACAGGGAATTGAAAAACTGTTTTTT
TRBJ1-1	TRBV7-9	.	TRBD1	CASSQTGGEAFF	TGTGCCAGCAGCCAGACAGGGGGCGAAGCTTTCTTT
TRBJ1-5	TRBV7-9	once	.	CASSHTPRGVGVNQPQHF	TGTGCCAGCAGCCATACCCCACGGGGGGTAGGGGTCAATCAGCCCCAGCATTTT